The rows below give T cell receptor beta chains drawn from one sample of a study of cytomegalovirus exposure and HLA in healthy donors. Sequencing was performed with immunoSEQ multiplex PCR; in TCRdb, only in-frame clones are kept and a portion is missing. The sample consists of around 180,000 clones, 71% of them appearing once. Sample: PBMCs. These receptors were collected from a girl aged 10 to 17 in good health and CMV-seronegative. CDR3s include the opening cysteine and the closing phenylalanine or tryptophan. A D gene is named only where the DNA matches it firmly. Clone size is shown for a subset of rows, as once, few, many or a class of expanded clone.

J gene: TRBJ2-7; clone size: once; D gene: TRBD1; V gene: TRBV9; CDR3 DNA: TGTGCCAGCAGCGTAGGGGACAGCACCTACGAGCAGTACTTC; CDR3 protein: CASSVGDSTYEQYF
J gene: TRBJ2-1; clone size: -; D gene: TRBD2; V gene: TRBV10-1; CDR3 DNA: TGCGCCAGCAGTCGACGTGCGGGGGGGCTACAGTTCTTC; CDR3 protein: CASSRRAGGLQFF
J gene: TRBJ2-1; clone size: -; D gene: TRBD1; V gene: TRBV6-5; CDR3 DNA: TGTGCCAGCAAGCTCAGGGGGAGCTCCTACAATGAGCAGTTCTTC; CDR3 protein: CASKLRGSSYNEQFF
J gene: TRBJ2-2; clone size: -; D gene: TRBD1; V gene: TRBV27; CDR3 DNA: TGTGCCAGCCGAGGGGGCCCGAACACCGGGGAGCTGTTTTTT; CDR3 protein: CASRGGPNTGELFF
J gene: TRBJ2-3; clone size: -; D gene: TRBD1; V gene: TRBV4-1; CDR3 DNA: TGCGCCAGCACCGCAGGGGGCATCACAGATACGCAGTATTTT; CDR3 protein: CASTAGGITDTQYF
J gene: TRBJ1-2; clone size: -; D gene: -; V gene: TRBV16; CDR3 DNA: TGTGCCAGCAGCCAATCATCAGAAATCTATGGCTACACCTTC; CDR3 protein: CASSQSSEIYGYTF
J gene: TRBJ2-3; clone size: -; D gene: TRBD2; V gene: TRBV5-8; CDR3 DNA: TGTGCCAGCAGATTTCGACTAGCGGGGGGCACAGATACGCAGTATTTT; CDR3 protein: CASRFRLAGGTDTQYF
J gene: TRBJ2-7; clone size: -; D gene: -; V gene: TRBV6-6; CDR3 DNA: TGTGCCAGCGGAGAAGCCTACGAGCAGTACTTC; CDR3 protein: CASGEAYEQYF
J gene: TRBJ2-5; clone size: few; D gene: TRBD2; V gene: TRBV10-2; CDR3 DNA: TGCGCCAGCATGCACGAGCGGGGGCGCCAAGAGACCCAGTACTTC; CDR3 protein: CASMHERGRQETQYF
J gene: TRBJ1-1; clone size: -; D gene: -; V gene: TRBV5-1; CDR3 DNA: TGCGCCAGCAGCCAGTCGGGGGTAAGAGAAGCTTTCTTT; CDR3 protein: CASSQSGVREAFF
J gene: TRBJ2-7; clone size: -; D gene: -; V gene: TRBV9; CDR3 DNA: TGTGCCAGCAGCTTCCGGGACTCCTACGAGCAGTACTTC; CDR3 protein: CASSFRDSYEQYF
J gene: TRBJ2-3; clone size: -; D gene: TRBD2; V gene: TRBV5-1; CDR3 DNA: TGCGCCAGCAGCTTGTCTTTGGGGGGGGCAGATACGCAGTATTTT; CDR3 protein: CASSLSLGGADTQYF
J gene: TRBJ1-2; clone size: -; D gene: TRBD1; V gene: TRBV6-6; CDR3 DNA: TGTGCCAGCAGTTACGGGGGACAGGGGAACTATGGCTACACCTTC; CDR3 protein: CASSYGGQGNYGYTF
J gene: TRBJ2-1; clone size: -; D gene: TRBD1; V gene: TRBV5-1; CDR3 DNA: TGCGCCAGCAGCCTAGGACAGGGCAATGAGCAGTTCTTC; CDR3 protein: CASSLGQGNEQFF
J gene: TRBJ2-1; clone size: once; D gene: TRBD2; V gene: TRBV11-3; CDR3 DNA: TGTGCCAGCAGCTCGGGACTAGCGTACAATGAGCAGTTCTTC; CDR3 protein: CASSSGLAYNEQFF
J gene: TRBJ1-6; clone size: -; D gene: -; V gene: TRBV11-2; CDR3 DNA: TGTGCCAGCAGCTTAGAATCGAAGGGAGTAAACAATTCACCCCTCCACTTT; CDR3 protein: CASSLESKGVNNSPLHF
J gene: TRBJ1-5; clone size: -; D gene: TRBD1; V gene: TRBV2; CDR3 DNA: TGTGCCAGCACATTGGACAGGCCCGACAATCAGCCCCAGCATTTT; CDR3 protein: CASTLDRPDNQPQHF
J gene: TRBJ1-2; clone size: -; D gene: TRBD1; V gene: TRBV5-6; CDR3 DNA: TGTGCCAGCAGCTCCGGACAGGCCCTGGGAGGCTATGGCTACACCTTC; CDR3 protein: CASSSGQALGGYGYTF
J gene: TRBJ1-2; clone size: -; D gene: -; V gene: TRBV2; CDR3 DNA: TGTGCCAGCAGTCCCCGGAACAGTTATAACTATGGCTACACCTTC; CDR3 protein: CASSPRNSYNYGYTF
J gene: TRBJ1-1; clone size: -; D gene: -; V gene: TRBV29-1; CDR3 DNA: TGCAGCGTGGTCAGGGATGGGACTGAAGCTTTCTTT; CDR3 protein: CSVVRDGTEAFF
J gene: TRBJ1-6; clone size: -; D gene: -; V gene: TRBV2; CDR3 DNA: TGTGCCAGCAGTGAACCCCTGCCAGTGGGGCTTTCACCCCTCCACTTT; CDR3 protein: CASSEPLPVGLSPLHF
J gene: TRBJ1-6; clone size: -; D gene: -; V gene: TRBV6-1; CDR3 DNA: TGTGCCAGCAGTGATGGGGGCGGGCAGGGTCCGAATTCACCCCTCCACTTT; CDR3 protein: CASSDGGGQGPNSPLHF
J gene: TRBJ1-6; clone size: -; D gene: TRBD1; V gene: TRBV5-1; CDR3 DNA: TGCGCCAGCAGCCCCCTAGGACAGGGGGATTCACCCCTCCACTTT; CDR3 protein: CASSPLGQGDSPLHF
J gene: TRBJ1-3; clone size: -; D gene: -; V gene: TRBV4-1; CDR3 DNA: TGCGCCAGCAGCCCACGACATTCTGGAAACACCATATATTTT; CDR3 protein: CASSPRHSGNTIYF
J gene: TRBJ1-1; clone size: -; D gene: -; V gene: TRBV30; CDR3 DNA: TGTGCCTGGAGTGTGGGACTTGCCAGGACTGAAGCTTTCTTT; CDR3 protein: CAWSVGLARTEAFF
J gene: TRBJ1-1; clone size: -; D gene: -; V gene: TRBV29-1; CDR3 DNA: TGCAGCGTAGTTAGGGAGAATGTGAACACTGAAGCTTTCTTT; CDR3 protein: CSVVRENVNTEAFF
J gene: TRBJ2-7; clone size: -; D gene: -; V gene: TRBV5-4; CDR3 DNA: TGTGCCAGCAGCACGGACAGTTACGAGCAGTACTTC; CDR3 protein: CASSTDSYEQYF
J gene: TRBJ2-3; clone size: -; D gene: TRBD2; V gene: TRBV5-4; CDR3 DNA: TGTGCCAGCAGCTTCGCGGGGGGGCCCACAGATACGCAGTATTTT; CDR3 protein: CASSFAGGPTDTQYF
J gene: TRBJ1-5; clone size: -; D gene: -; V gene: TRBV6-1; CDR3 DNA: TGTGCCAGCAGTGAAAGGACGGGGGTGGATCAGCCCCAGCATTTT; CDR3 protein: CASSERTGVDQPQHF
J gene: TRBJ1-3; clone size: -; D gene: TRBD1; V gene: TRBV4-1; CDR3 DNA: TGCGCCAGCAGCCAGCAATCGGGACAGATCTCTGGAAACACCATATATTTT; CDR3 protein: CASSQQSGQISGNTIYF
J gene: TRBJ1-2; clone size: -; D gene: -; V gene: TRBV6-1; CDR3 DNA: TGTGCCAGCTCCCCGGAGGGGTCCTATGGCTACACCTTC; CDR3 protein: CASSPEGSYGYTF
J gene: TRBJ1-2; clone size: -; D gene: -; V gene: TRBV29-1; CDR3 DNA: TGCAGCGTTACTTCGGAGATCGATGGCTACACCTTC; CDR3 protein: CSVTSEIDGYTF
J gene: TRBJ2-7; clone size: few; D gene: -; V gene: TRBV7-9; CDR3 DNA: TGTGCCAGCAGCCCCTGGGACAACTCCTACGAGCAGTACTTC; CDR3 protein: CASSPWDNSYEQYF
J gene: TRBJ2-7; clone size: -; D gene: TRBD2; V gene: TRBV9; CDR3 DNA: TGTGCCAGCAGCGTTAGCGGGGTTGATGCCTACGAGCAGTACTTC; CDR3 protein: CASSVSGVDAYEQYF
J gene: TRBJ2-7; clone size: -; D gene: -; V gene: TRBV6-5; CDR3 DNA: TGTGCCAGCAGTTACCGGGGATCCTACGAGCAGTACTTC; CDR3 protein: CASSYRGSYEQYF
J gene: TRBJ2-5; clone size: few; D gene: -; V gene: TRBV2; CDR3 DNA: TGTGCCAGCAGTTCCCGAACCGGGCCCCAGGGAGAGACCCAGTACTTC; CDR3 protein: CASSSRTGPQGETQYF
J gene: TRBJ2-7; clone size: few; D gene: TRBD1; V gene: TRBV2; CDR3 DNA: TGTGCCAGCAGCCCAGGGGGCTACGAGCAGTACTTC; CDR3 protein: CASSPGGYEQYF
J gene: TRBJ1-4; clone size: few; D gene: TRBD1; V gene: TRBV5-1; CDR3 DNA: TGCGCCAGCAGCTCCGGGGGACAGGGGGCAACTAATGAAAAACTGTTTTTT; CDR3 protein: CASSSGGQGATNEKLFF
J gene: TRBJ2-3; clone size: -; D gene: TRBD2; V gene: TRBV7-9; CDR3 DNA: TGTGCCTTCCTTAGAACGGGGGGTCTAAACACAGATACGCAGTATTTT; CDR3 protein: CAFLRTGGLNTDTQYF
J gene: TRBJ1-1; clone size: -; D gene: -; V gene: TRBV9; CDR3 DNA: TGTGCCAGCAGCGTAGGGGCAGGGACTGAAGCTTTCTTT; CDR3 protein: CASSVGAGTEAFF
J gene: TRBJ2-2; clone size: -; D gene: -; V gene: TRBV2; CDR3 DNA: TGTGCCAGCAGTGACCTCGGAGACAGGATTGGGACCGGGGAGCTGTTTTTT; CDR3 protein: CASSDLGDRIGTGELFF
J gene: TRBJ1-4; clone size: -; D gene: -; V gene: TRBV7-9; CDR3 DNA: TGTGCCAGCAGCTTAGATGTGCGCAATGAAAAACTGTTTTTT; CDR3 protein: CASSLDVRNEKLFF
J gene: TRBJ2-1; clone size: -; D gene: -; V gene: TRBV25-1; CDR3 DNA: TGTGCCAGCAGTGAAGGAGGGGGCCACAATGAGCAGTTCTTC; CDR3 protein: CASSEGGGHNEQFF
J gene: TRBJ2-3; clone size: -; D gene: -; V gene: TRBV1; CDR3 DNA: TGCACCAGCAGCCGGGTCTATTCCCCGGAGGATACGCAGTATTTT; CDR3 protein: CTSSRVYSPEDTQYF
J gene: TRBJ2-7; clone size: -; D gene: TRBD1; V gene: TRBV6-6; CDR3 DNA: TGTGCCAGTGCGGGACAGGGATACTACGAGCAGTACTTC; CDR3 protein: CASAGQGYYEQYF
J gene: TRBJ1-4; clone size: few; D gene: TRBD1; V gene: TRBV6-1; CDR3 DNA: TGTGCCAGCAGTGAAAGGGGGCAGGGTGGTGAAAAACTGTTTTTT; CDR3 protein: CASSERGQGGEKLFF
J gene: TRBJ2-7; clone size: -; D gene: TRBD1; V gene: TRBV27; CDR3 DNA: TGTGCCAGCAGACTCTCCGGGACAGGGGTCTCCTACGAGCAGTACTTC; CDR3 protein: CASRLSGTGVSYEQYF
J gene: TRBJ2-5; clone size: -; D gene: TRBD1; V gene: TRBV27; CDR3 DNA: TGTGCCAGCAGTTCTGACAGGGGCCGGTCGATAGAGACCCAGTACTTC; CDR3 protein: CASSSDRGRSIETQYF
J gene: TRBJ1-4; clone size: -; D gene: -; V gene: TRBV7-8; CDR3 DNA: TGTGCCAGCAGGTCAGATCGGCGCCGGGAGGGAGAAAAACTGTTTTTT; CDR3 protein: CASRSDRRREGEKLFF
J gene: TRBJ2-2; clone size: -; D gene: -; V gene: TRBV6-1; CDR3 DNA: TGTGCCAGCACGGAGAACGCGAACACCGGGGAGCTGTTTTTT; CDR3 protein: CASTENANTGELFF
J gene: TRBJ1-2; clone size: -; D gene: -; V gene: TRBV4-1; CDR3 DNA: TGCGCCAGCAGCCAAGTCCTTGGAGACGGCTACACCTTC; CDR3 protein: CASSQVLGDGYTF
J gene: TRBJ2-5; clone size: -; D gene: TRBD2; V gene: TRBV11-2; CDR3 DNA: TGTGCCAGCAGCTTAGTCGGGGGGGGAGAGGTGGAGACCCAGTACTTC; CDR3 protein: CASSLVGGGEVETQYF
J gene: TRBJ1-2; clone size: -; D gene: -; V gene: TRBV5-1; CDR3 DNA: TGCGCCAGCAGTCGGGACACTCAGTATGGCTACACCTTC; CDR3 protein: CASSRDTQYGYTF
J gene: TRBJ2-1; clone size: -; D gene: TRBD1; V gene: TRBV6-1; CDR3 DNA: TGTGCCAGCAGTGCTTACAGGGGGGCTGAGCAGTTCTTC; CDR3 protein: CASSAYRGAEQFF